This T cell receptor beta chain was documented in a study of T cell changes during pregnancy in multiple sclerosis. CDR1 MNHNS and CDR2 SASEGT come from the germline V gene. Trimming cost V 4 bases and J 4 bases, with 10 bases left between them. The CDR3 sequence is 13 residues long. Profiled with immunoSEQ multiplex PCR; TCRdb holds only in-frame clones, not every one. The sample contains tens of thousands of clones, approximately 92% of which appear only once. The TCR comes from a female donor with multiple sclerosis, enrolled in a pregnancy study. Sequencing was carried out using peripheral blood. This rearrangement joins TRBV6-1 to TRBJ1-2, with D perhaps matching TRBD1 (5 bases). CDR3 residues: CASSVTAFYGYTF. The CDR3 DNA sequence: TGTGCCAGCAGTGTGACAGCTTTCTATGGCTACACCTTC.